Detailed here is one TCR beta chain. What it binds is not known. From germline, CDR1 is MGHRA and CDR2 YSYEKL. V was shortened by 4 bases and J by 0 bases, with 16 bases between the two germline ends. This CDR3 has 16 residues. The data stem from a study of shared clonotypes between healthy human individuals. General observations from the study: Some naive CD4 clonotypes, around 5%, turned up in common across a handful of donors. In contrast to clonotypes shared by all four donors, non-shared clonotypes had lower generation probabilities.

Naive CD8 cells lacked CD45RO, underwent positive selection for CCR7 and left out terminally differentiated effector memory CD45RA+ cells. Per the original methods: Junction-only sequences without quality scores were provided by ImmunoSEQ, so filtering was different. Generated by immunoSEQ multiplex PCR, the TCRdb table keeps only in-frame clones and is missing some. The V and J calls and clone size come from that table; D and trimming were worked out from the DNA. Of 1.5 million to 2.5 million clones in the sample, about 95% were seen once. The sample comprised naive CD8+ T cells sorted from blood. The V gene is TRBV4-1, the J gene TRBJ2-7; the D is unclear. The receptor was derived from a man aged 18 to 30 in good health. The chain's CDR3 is CASSPGVGRSSYEQYF. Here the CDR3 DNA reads TGCGCCAGCAGCCCTGGAGTGGGCCGGAGCTCCTACGAGCAGTACTTC.